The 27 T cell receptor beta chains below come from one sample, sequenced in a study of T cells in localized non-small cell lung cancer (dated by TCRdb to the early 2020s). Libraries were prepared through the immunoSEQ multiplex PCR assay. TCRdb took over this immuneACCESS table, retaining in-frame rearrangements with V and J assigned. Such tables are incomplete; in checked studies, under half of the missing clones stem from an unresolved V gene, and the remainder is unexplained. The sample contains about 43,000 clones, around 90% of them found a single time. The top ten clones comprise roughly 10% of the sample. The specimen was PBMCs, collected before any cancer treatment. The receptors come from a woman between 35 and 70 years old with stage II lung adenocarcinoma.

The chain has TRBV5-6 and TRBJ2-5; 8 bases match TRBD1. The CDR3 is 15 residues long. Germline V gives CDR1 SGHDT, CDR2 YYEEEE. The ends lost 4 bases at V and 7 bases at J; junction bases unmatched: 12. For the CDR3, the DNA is TGTGCCAGCAGCCCCGTCACAGGGGGGTCCGGGACCCAGTACTTC. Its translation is CASSPVTGGSGTQYF.

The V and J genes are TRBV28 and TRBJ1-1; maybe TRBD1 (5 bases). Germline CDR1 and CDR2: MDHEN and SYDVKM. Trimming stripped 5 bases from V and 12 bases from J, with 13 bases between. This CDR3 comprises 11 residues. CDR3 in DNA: TGTGCCAGCAGTACAGGTTTTCGGACTTTCTTT. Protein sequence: CASSTGFRTFF.

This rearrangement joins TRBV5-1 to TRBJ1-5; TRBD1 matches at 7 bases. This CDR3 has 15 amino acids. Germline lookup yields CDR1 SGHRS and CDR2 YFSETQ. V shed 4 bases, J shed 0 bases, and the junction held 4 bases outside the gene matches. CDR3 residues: CASSTTGDSNQPQHF. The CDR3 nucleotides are TGCGCCAGCAGCACTACAGGGGATAGCAATCAGCCCCAGCATTTT.

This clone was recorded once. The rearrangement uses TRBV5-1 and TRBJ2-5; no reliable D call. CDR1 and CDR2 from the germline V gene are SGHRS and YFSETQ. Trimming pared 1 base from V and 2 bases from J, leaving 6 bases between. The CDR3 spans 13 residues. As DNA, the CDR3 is TGCGCCAGCAGCTTGAGGCCTCAAGAGACCCAGTACTTC. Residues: CASSLRPQETQYF. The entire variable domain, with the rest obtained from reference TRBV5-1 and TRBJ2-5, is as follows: KAGVTQTPRYLIKTRGQQVTLSCSPISGHRSVSWYQQTPGQGLQFLFEYFSETQRNKGNFPGRFSGRQFSNSRSEMNVSTLELGDSALYLCASSLRPQETQYFGPGTRLLVL.

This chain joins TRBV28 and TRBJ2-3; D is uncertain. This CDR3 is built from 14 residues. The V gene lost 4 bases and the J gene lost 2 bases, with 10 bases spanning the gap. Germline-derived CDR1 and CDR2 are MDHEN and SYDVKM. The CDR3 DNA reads TGTGCCAGCAGTTCTCCCGGGTACACAGATACGCAGTATTTT. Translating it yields CASSSPGYTDTQYF.

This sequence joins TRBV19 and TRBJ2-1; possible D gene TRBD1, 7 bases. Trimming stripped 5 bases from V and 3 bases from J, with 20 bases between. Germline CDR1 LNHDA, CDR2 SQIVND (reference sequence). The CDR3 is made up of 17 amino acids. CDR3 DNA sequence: TGTGCCAGTAGTCCCCTCCGGGGGCAGGGGGGCTACAATGAGCAGTTCTTC. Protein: CASSPLRGQGGYNEQFF.

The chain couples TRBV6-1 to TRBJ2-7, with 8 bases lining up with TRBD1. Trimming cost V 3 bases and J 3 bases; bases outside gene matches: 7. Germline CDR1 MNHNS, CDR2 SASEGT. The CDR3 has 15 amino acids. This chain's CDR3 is CASSETGVSVYEQYF. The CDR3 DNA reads TGTGCCAGCAGTGAGACAGGGGTTAGCGTCTACGAGCAGTACTTC.

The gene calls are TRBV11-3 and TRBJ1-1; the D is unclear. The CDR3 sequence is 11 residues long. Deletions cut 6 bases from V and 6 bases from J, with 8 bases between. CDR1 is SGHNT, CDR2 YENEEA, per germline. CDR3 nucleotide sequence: TGTGCCAGCAGGGCTTTCGCTGAAGCTTTCTTT. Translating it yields CASRAFAEAFF.

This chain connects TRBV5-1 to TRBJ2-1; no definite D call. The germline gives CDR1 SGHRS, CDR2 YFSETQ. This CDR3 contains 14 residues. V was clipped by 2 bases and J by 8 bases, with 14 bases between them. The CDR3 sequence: CASSFGSLFDEQFF. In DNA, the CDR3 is TGCGCCAGCAGCTTTGGCTCTTTATTCGATGAGCAGTTCTTC.

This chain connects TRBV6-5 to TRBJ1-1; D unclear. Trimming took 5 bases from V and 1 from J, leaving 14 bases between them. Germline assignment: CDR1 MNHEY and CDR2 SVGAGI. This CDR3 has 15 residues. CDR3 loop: CASSPLEDWNTEAFF. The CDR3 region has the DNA TGTGCCAGCAGTCCCTTAGAAGATTGGAACACTGAAGCTTTCTTT.

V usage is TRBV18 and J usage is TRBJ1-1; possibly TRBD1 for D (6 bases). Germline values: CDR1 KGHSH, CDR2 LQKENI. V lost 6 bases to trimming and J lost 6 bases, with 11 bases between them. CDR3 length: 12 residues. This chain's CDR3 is CASSIWGPEAFF. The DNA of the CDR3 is TGTGCCAGCTCCATATGGGGGCCTGAAGCTTTCTTT.

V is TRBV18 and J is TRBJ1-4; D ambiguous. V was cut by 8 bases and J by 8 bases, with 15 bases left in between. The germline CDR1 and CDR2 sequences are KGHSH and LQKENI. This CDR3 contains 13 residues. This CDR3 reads CASSNMGWEKLFF. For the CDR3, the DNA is TGTGCCAGCAGCAACATGGGCTGGGAAAAACTGTTTTTT.

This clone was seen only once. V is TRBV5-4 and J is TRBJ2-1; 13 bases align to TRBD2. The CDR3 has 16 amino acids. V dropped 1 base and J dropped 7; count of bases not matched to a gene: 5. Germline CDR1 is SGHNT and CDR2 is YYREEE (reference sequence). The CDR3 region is CASSLTSGGVINEQFF. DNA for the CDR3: TGTGCCAGCAGCTTGACTAGCGGGGGGGTAATTAATGAGCAGTTCTTC.

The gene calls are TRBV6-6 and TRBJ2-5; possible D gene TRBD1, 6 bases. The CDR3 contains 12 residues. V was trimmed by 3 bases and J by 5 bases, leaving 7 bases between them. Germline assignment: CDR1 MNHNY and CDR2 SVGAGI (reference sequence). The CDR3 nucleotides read TGTGCCAGCAGTTATAGGGGGGAGACCCAGTACTTC. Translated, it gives CASSYRGETQYF.

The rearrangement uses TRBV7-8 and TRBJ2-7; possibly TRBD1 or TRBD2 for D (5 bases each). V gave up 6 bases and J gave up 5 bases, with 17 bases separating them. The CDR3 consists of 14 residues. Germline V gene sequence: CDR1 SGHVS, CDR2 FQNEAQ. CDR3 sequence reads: CASSIPGSYHEQYF. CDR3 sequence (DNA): TGTGCCAGCAGTATCCCAGGGAGCTATCACGAGCAGTACTTC. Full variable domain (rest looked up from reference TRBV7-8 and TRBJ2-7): GAGVSQSPRYKVAKRGQDVALRCDPISGHVSLFWYQQALGQGPEFLTYFQNEAQLDKSGLPSDRFFAERPEGSVSTLKIQRTQQEDSAVYLCASSIPGSYHEQYFGPGTRLTVT.

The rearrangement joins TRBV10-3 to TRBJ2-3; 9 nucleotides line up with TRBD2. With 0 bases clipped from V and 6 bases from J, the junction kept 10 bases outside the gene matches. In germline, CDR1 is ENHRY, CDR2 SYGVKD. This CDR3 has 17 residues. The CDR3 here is CAISESLAGALWDTQYF. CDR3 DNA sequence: TGTGCCATCAGTGAGTCGTTAGCGGGAGCGCTTTGGGATACGCAGTATTTT.

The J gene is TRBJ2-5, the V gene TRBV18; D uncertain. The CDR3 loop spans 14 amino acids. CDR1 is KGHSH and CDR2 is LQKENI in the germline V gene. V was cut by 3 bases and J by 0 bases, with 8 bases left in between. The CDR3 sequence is CASSPQPNQETQYF. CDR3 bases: TGTGCCAGCTCACCCCAACCCAACCAAGAGACCCAGTACTTC.

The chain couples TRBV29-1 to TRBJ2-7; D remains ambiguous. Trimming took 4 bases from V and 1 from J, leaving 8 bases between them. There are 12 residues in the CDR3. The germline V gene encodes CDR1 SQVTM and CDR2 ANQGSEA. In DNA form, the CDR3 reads TGCAGCGTTGTGGTTGGATCCTACGAGCAGTACTTC. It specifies CSVVVGSYEQYF.

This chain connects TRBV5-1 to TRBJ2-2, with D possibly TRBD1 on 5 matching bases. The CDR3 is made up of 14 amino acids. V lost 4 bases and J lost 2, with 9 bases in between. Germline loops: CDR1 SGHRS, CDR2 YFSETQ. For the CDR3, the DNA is TGCGCCAGCAGCATTGGACACAACACCGGGGAGCTGTTTTTT. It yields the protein CASSIGHNTGELFF.

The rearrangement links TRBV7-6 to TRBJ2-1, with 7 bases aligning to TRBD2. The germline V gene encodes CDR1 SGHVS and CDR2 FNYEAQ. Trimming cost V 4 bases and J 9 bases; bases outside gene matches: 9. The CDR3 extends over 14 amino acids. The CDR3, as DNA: TGTGCCAGCAGCTCCGGGACTATAGGTGGTGAGCAGTTCTTC. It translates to CASSSGTIGGEQFF.

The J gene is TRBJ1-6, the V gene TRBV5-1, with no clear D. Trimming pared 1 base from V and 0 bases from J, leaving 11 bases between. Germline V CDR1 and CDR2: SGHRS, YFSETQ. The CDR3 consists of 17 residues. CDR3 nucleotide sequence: TGCGCCAGCAGCTTGATGGGGTTTAGCTCCTATAATTCACCCCTCCACTTT. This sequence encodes CASSLMGFSSYNSPLHF.

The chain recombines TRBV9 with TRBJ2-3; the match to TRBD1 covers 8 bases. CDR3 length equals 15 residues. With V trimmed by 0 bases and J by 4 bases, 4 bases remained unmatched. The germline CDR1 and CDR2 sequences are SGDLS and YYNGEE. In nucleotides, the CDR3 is TGTGCCAGCAGCGTAGTTCCAGGGGGCTCAGATACGCAGTATTTT. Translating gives CASSVVPGGSDTQYF.

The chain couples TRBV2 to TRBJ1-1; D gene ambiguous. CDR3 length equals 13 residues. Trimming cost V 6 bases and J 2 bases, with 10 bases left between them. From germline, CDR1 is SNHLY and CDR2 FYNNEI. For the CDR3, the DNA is TGTGCCAGCAGGGCAGACTCCAACACTGAAGCTTTCTTT. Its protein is CASRADSNTEAFF.

CDR3 DNA: TGTGCCAGCAGTGGACAGCGACTGGACACTGAAGCTTTCTTT. It translates to CASSGQRLDTEAFF. The rearrangement uses TRBV6-1 and TRBJ1-1; TRBD1 might be the D (5 bases). V was shortened by 4 bases and J by 3 bases, with 12 bases between the two germline ends. The CDR3 has 14 residues. CDR1 and CDR2 from the germline V gene are MNHNS and SASEGT.

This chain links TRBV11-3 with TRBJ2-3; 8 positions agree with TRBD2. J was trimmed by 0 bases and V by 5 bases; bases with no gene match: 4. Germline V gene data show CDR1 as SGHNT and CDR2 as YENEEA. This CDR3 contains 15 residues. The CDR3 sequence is CASSPSGGSTDTQYF. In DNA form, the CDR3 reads TGTGCCAGCAGCCCCAGCGGGGGAAGCACAGATACGCAGTATTTT. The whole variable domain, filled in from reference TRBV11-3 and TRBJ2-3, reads EAGVVQSPRYKIIEKKQPVAFWCNPISGHNTLYWYLQNLGQGPELLIRYENEEAVDDSQLPKDRFSAERLKGVDSTLKIQPAELGDSAVYLCASSPSGGSTDTQYFGPGTRLTVL.

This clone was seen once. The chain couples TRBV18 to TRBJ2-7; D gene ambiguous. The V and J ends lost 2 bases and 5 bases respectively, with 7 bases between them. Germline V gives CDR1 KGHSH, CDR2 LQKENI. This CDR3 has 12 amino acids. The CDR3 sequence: CASSPGANEQYF. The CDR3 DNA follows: TGTGCCAGCTCACCAGGCGCCAACGAGCAGTACTTC. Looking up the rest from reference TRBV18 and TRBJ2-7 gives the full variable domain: NAGVMQNPRHLVRRRGQEARLRCSPMKGHSHVYWYRQLPEEGLKFMVYLQKENIIDESGMPKERFSAEFPKEGPSILRIQQVVRGDSAAYFCASSPGANEQYFGPGTRLTVT.

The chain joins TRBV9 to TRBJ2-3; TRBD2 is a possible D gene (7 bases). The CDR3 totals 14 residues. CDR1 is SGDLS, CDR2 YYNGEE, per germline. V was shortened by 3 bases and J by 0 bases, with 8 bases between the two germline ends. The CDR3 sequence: CASSGGGSTDTQYF. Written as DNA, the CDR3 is TGTGCCAGCAGCGGCGGGGGCAGCACAGATACGCAGTATTTT.